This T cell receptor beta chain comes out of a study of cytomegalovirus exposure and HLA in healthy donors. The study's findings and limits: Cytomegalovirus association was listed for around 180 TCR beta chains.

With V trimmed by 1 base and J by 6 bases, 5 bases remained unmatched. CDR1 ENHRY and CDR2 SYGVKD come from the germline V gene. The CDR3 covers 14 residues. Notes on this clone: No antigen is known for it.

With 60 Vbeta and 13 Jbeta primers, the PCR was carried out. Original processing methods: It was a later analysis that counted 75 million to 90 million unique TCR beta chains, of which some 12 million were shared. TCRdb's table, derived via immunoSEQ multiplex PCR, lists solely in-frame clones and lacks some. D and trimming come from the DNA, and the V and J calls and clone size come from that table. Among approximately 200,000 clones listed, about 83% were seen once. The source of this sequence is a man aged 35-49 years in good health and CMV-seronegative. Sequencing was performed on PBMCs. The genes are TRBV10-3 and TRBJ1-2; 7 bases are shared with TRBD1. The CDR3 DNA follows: TGTGCCATCAGTGAGTTTAAGGGGGCAAATGGCTACACCTTC. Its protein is CAISEFKGANGYTF.